The present entry profiles one T cell receptor (beta chain) with its context. In germline, CDR1 is SGDLS, CDR2 YYNGEE. The germline V and J ends were trimmed by 3 bases and 2 bases, with 13 bases remaining between them. This CDR3 contains 15 residues. The data belong to a study of T cell changes during pregnancy in multiple sclerosis. Sequenced by immunoSEQ multiplex PCR; TCRdb stores in-frame clones only, minus some. The profile covers over 25,000 clones, with 80% to 90% appearing a single time and over 8.5% taken by the ten largest. The rearrangement links TRBV9 to TRBJ2-3; the D gene is possibly TRBD2 (5 bases). The sequence was collected from a female donor with multiple sclerosis, enrolled in a pregnancy study. The sequenced sample was CD8+ T cells from peripheral blood mononuclear cells, obtained in the third trimester of pregnancy. CDR3 residues: CASSDILDYTDTQYF. The CDR3 bases are TGTGCCAGCAGCGATATACTAGACTACACAGATACGCAGTATTTT.